Here is one T cell receptor (beta chain) with its context. Its antigen is still unknown. Based on clinical symptoms, serum thyroxine and TRAb, thyroid ultrasound and orbital computed tomography, diagnoses were reached. This specimen belongs to a study of T cells in Graves' hyperthyroidism and ophthalmopathy. Points from the study as a whole: The authors' 13 V-J model separated ophthalmopathy from stable hyperthyroidism. Progression to ophthalmopathy was predicted a median of 6.5 months early. Blood also held most thyroid clonotypes expanded beyond 0.001.

Trimming took 3 bases from V and 4 from J, leaving 12 bases between them. This CDR3 has 14 residues. In germline, CDR1 is LNHNV, CDR2 YYDKDF (reference sequence). Researchers took RNA transcripts and amplified the TCR beta CDR3 regions from them. The primer set for the first-round RT-PCR of the TCR CDR3 was HTBI. TCRdb redid the calling of the multiplex PCR reads with MiXCR, one entry per CDR3 protein. The data show about 570,000 distinct CDR3 sequences, with 35% to 55% seen just once and around 20% held by the top ten. Source material: peripheral blood or thyroid tissue (not recorded which). The chain recombines TRBV15 with TRBJ2-5; perhaps TRBD1 as D (6 bases). The TCR sequence derives from an adult woman with Graves' disease, either hyperthyroidism or ophthalmopathy (not recorded which). In nucleotides, the CDR3 is TGTGCCACCAGCAGCCCTACAGGGTTAGAGACCCAGTACTTC. It codes for CATSSPTGLETQYF. Supplemented by reference TRBV15 and TRBJ2-5, the full variable domain reads DAMVIQNPRYQVTQFGKPVTLSCSQTLNHNVMYWYQQKSSQAPKLLFHYYDKDFNNEADTPDNFQSRRPNTSFCFLDIRSPGLGDTAMYLCATSSPTGLETQYFGPGTRLLVL.